This T cell receptor beta chain stems from a study of blood T cell repertoires in COVID-19. Whole-study context: Samples representing acute and convalescent COVID-19 were sourced from the United States, Italy and Spain. T cells, B-cell-depleted T cells, or PBMCs supplied cDNA or gDNA.

Adults between roughly 18 and 95 years of age took part from 24 US areas. Cohort placement rested on clinical history that participants reported themselves. The method was immunoSEQ multiplex PCR; TCRdb's version includes in-frame clones alone and lacks a portion of them. The sample shows 150,000 to 200,000 clones, roughly 90% of them seen only once. The ends lost 5 bases at V and 6 bases at J; junction bases unmatched: 9. The CDR3 length is 14 residues. The germline gives CDR1 SGHAT, CDR2 FQDESV (reference sequence). V gene TRBV11-1 combines with J gene TRBJ2-7; 8 nucleotides match TRBD2. The receptor comes from a woman in her 30s who had recovered from COVID-19. The sequenced sample was PBMCs or T cells enriched from blood (not recorded which). The DNA for the CDR3 is TGTGCCAGCAGCCAGAGCGGGAGCTACCGCGAGCAGTACTTC. As protein: CASSQSGSYREQYF.